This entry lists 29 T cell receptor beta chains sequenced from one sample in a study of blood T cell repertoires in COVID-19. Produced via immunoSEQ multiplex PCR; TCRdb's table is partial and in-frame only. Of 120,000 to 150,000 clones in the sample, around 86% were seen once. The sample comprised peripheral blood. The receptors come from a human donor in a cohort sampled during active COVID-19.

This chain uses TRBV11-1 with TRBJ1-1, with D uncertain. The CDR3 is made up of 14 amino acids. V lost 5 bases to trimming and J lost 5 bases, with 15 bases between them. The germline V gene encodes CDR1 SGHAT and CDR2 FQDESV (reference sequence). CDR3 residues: CASSLRWAGTEAFF. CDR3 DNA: TGTGCCAGCAGCCTCCGGTGGGCAGGTACTGAAGCTTTCTTT.

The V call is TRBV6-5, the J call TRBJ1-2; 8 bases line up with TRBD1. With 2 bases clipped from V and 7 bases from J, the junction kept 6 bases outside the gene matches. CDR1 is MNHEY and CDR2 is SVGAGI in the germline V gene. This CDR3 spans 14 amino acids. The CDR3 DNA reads TGTGCCAGCAGTTACGTCACAGGGGGTGGTGGCTACACCTTC. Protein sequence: CASSYVTGGGGYTF.

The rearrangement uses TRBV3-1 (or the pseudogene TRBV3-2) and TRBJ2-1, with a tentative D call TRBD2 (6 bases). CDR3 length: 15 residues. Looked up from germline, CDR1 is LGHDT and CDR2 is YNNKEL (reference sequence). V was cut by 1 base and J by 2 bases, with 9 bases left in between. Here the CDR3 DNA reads TGTGCCAGCAGCCAAGCCCAGCGGGCCTACAATGAGCAGTTCTTC. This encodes CASSQAQRAYNEQFF.

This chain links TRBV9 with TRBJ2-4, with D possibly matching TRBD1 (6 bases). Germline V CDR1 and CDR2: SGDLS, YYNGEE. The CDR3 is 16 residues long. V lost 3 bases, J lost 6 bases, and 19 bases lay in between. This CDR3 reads CASSGSAAVRGNIQYF. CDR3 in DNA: TGTGCCAGCAGCGGCAGCGCGGCGGTCAGGGGAAACATTCAGTACTTC.

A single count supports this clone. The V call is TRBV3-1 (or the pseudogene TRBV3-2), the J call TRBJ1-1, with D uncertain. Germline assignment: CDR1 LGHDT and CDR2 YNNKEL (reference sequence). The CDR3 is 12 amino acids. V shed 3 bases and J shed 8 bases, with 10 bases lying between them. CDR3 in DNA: TGTGCCAGCAGCCATCTGAGAGGAGAAGCTTTCTTT. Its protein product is CASSHLRGEAFF.

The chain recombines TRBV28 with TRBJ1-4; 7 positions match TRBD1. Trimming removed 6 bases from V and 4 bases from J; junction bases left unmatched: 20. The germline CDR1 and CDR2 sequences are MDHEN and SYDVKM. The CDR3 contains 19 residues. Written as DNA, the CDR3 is TGTGCCAGCAGCCGCATCGCCTCGAGGGGGCGCTTAAATAATGAAAAACTGTTTTTT. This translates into CASSRIASRGRLNNEKLFF.

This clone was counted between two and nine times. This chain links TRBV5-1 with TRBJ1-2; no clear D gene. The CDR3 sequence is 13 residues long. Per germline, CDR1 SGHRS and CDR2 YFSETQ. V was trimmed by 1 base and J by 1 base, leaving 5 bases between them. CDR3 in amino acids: CASSLTNNYGYTF. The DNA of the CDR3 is TGCGCCAGCAGCTTGACAAATAACTATGGCTACACCTTC.

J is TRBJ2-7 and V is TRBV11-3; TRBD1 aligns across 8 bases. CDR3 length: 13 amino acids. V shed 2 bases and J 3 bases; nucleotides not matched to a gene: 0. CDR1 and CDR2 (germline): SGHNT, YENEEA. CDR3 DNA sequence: TGTGCCAGCAGCTTAACAGGGGGCTACGAGCAGTACTTC. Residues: CASSLTGGYEQYF.

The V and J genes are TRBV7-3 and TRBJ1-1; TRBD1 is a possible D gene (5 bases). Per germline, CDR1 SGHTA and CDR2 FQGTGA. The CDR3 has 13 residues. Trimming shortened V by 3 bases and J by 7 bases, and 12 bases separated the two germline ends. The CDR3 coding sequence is TGTGCCAGCAGCTTGACGGCCGGGGGTGAAGCTTTCTTT. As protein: CASSLTAGGEAFF.

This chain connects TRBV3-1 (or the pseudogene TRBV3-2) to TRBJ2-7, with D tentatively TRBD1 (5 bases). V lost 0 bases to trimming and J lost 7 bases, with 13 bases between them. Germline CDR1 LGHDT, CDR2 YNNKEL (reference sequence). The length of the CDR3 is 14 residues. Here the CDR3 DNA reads TGTGCCAGCAGCCAAGATCCCTCAGGGATGGAGCAGTACTTC. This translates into CASSQDPSGMEQYF.

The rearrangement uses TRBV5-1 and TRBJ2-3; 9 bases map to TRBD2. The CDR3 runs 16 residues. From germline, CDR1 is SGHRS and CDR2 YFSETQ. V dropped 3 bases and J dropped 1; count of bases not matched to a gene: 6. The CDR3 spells CASSYRREGGTDTQYF. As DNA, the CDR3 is TGCGCCAGCAGCTACAGGCGGGAGGGCGGCACAGATACGCAGTATTTT.

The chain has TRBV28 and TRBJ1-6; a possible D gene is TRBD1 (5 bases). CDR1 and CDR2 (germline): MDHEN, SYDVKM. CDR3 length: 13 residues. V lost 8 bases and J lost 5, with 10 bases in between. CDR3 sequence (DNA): TGTGCCAGCTTACGACAGAATAATTCACCCCTCCACTTT. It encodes CASLRQNNSPLHF.

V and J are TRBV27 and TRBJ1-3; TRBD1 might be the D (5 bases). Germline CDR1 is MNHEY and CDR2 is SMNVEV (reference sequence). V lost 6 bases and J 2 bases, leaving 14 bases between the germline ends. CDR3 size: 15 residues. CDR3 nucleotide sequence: TGTGCCAGCAGGCCCGCTCAGGGTACTGGAAACACCATATATTTT. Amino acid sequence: CASRPAQGTGNTIYF.

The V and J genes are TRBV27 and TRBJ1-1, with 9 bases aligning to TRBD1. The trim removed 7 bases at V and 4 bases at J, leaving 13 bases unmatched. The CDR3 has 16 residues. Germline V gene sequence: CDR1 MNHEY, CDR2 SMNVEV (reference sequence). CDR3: CASTKIQGAASTEAFF. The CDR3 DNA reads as TGTGCCAGCACCAAAATACAGGGGGCGGCGAGCACTGAAGCTTTCTTT.

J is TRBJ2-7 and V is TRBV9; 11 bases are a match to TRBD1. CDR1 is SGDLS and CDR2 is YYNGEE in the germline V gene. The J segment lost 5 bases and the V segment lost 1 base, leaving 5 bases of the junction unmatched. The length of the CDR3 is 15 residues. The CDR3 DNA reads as TGTGCCAGCAGCGTAATGGGACAGGGGGTTGACGAGCAGTACTTC. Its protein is CASSVMGQGVDEQYF.

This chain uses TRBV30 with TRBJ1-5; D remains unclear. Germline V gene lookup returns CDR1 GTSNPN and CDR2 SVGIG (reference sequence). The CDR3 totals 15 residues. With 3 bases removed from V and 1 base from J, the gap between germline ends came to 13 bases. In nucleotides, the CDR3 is TGTGCCTGGAGATCGCCCCTCGGGAGCAATCAGCCCCAGCATTTT. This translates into CAWRSPLGSNQPQHF.

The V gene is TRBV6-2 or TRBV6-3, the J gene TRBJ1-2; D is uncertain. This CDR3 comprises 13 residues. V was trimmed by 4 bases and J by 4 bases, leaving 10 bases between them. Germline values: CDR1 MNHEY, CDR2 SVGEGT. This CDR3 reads CASSSVDIYGYTF. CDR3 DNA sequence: TGTGCCAGCAGTTCGGTTGATATCTATGGCTACACCTTC.

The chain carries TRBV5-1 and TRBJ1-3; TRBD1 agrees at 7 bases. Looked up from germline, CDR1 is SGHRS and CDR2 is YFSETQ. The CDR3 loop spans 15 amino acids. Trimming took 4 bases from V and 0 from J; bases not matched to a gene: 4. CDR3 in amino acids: CASSQTGVSGNTIYF. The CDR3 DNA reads TGCGCCAGCAGCCAAACAGGGGTCTCTGGAAACACCATATATTTT.

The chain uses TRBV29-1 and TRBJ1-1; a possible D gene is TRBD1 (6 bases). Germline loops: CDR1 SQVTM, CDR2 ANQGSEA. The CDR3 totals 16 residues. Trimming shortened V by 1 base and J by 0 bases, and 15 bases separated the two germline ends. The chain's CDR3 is CSVEGPGESVNTEAFF. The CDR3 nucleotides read TGCAGCGTTGAAGGGCCAGGGGAATCTGTGAACACTGAAGCTTTCTTT.

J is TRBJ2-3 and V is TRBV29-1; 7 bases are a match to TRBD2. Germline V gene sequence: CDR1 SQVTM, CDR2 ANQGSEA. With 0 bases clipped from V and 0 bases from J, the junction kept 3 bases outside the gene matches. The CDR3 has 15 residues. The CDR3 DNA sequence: TGCAGCGTTGAAGATAAAGCGGGAAGCACAGATACGCAGTATTTT. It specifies CSVEDKAGSTDTQYF.

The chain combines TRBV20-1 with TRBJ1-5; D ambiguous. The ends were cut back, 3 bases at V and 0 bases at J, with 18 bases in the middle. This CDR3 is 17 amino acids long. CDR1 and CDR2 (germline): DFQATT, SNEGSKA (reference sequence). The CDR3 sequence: CSASVLQVPYSNQPQHF. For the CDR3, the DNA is TGCAGTGCTAGTGTCCTGCAGGTCCCTTATAGCAATCAGCCCCAGCATTTT.

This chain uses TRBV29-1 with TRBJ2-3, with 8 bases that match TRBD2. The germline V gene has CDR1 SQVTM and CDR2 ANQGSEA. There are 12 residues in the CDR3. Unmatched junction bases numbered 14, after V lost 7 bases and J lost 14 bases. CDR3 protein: CSAPTSASPPYF. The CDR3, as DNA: TGCAGCGCCCCGACTAGCGCCTCACCCCCGTATTTT.

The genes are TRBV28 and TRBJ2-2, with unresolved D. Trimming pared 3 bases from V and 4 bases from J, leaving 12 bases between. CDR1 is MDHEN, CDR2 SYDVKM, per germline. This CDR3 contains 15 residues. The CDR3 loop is CASSFVGAPTGELFF. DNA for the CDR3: TGTGCCAGCAGTTTCGTCGGAGCGCCCACCGGGGAGCTGTTTTTT.

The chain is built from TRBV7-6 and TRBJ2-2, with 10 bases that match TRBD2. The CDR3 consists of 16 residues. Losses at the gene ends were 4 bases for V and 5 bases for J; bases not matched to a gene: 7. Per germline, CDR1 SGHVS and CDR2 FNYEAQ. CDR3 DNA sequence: TGTGCCAGCAGCTCATCTAGCGGGAGTAGGACCGGGGAGCTGTTTTTT. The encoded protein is CASSSSSGSRTGELFF.

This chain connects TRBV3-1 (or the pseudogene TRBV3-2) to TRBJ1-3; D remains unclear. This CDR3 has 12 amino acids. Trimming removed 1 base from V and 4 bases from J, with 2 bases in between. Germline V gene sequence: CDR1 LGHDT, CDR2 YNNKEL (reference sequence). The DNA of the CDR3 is TGTGCCAGCAGCCAAGCGGGAAACACCATATATTTT. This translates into CASSQAGNTIYF.

The CDR3 DNA is TGTGCCAGCAGCTTAGGCCTAGCGGGAGGGCCGTGGTACAATGAGCAGTTCTTC. It encodes CASSLGLAGGPWYNEQFF. The rearrangement links TRBV7-3 to TRBJ2-1; 12 positions agree with TRBD2. Unmatched junction bases numbered 9, after V lost 2 bases and J lost 4 bases. In germline, CDR1 is SGHTA, CDR2 FQGTGA. The CDR3 totals 18 residues.

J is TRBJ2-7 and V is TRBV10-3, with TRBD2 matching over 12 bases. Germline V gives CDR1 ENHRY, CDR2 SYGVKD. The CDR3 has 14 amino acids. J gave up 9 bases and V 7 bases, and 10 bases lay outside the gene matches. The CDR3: CAIKGLAGSERQYF. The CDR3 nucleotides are TGTGCCATCAAAGGACTAGCGGGAAGTGAGAGGCAGTACTTC.

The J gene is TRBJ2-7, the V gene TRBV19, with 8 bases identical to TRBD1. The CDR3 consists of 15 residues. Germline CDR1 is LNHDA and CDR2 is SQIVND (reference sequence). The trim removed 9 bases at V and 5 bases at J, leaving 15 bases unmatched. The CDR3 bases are TGTGCCAGCCGGTCTCATGACAGGGGAAGGGACGAGCAGTACTTC. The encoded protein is CASRSHDRGRDEQYF.

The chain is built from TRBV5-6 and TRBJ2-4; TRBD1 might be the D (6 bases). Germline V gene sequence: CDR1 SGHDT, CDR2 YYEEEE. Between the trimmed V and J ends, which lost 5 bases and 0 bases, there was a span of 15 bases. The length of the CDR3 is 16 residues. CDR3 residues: CASRLYQGLAKNIQYF. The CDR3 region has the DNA TGTGCCAGCAGACTTTATCAGGGGCTAGCCAAAAACATTCAGTACTTC.